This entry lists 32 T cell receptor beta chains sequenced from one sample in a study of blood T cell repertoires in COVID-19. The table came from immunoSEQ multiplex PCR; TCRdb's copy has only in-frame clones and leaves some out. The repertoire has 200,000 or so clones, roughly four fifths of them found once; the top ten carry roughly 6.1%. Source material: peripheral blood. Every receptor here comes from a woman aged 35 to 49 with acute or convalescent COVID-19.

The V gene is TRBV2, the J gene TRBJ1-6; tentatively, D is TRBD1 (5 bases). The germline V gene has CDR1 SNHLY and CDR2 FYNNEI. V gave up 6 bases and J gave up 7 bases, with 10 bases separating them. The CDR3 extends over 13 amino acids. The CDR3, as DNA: TGTGCCAGCAGATATCGGGGGAATTCACCCCTCCACTTT. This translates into CASRYRGNSPLHF.

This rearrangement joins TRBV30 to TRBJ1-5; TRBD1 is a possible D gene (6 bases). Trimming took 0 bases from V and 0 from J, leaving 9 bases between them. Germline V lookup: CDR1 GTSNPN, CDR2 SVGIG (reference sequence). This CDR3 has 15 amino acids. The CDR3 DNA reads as TGTGCCTGGAGTGTATGGACAGATAGCAATCAGCCCCAGCATTTT. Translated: CAWSVWTDSNQPQHF. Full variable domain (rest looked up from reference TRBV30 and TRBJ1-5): SQTIHQWPATLVQPVGSPLSLECTVEGTSNPNLYWYRQAAGRGLQLLFYSVGIGQISSEVPQNLSASRPQDRQFILSSKKLLLSDSGFYLCAWSVWTDSNQPQHFGDGTRLSIL.

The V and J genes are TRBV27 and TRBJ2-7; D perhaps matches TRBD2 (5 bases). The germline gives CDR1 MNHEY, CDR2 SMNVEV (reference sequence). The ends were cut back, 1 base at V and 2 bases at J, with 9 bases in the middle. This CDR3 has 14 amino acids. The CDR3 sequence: CASSLYGVTYEQYF. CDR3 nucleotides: TGTGCCAGCAGTTTATACGGGGTAACCTACGAGCAGTACTTC.

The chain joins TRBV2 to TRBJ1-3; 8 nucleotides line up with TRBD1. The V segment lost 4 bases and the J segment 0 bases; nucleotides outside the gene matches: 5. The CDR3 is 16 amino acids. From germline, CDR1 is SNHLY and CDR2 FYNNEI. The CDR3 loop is CASSAWTGLSGNTIYF. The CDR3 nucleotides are TGTGCCAGCAGTGCCTGGACAGGGCTCTCTGGAAACACCATATATTTT.

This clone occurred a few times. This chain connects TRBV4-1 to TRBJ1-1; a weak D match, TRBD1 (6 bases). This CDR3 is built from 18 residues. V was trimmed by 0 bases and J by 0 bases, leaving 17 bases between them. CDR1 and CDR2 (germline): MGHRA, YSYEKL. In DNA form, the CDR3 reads TGCGCCAGCAGCCAAGATGATCTCCGGGACATCATGAACACTGAAGCTTTCTTT. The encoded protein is CASSQDDLRDIMNTEAFF.

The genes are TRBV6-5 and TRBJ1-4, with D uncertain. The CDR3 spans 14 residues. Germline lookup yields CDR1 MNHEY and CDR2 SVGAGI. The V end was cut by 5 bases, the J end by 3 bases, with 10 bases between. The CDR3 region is CASSLDGSNEKLFF. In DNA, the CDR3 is TGTGCCAGCAGTCTAGACGGGTCTAATGAAAAACTGTTTTTT.

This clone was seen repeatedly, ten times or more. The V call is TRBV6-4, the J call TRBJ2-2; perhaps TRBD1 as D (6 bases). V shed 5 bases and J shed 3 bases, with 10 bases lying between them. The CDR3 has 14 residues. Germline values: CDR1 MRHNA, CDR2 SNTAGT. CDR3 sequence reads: CASSIAGDTGELFF. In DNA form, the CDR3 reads TGTGCCAGCAGTATCGCAGGGGACACCGGGGAGCTGTTTTTT.

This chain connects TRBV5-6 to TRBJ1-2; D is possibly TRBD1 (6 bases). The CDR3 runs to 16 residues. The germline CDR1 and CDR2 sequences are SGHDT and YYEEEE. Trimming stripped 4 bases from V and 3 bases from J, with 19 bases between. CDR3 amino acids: CASSVGGRGSDYGYTF. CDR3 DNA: TGTGCCAGCAGCGTAGGGGGTAGGGGGTCGGACTATGGCTACACCTTC.

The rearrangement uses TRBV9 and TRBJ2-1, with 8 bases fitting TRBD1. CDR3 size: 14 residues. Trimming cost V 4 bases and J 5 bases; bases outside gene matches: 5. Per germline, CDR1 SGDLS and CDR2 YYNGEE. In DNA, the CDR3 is TGTGCCAGCAGCCCCCAGACAGGGGACAATGAGCAGTTCTTC. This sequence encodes CASSPQTGDNEQFF.

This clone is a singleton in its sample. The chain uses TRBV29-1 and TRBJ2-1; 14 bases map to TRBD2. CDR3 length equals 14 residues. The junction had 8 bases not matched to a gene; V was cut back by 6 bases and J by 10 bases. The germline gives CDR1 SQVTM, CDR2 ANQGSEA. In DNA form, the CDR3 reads TGCAGCGTGCGACTAGCGGGAGGGCCCTGGGAGCAGTTCTTC. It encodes CSVRLAGGPWEQFF.

Here the CDR3 reads CASSIGGGAYEKLFF. CDR3 coding DNA: TGTGCCAGTAGTATTGGAGGGGGCGCGTATGAAAAACTGTTTTTT. The rearrangement links TRBV19 to TRBJ1-4; 7 nucleotides agree with TRBD1. The CDR3 is made up of 15 amino acids. V dropped 3 bases and J dropped 6; count of bases not matched to a gene: 7. Germline loops: CDR1 LNHDA, CDR2 SQIVND (reference sequence).

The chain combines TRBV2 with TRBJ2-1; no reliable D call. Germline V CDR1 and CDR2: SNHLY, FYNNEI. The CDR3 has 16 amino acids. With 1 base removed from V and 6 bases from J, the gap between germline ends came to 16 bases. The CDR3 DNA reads TGTGCCAGCAGTGAAGGCGCCCTGGGCCCGATCAATGAGCAGTTCTTC. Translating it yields CASSEGALGPINEQFF.

CDR3 in amino acids: CATSDFDTFSGANVLTF. The CDR3 DNA sequence: TGTGCCACCAGTGATTTTGACACTTTCTCTGGGGCCAACGTCCTGACTTTC. J is TRBJ2-6 and V is TRBV24-1; D is uncertain. Germline V CDR1 and CDR2: KGHDR, SFDVKD. Trimming took 1 base from V and 0 from J, leaving 9 bases between them. CDR3 length equals 17 residues.

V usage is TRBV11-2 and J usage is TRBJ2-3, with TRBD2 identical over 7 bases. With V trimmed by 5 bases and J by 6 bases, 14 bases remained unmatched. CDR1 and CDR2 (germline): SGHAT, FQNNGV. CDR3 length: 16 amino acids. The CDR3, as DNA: TGTGCCAGCAGCCCCATCAGAGGGCGGGAGCGGGATACGCAGTATTTT. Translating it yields CASSPIRGRERDTQYF. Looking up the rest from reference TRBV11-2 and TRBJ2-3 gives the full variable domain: EAGVAQSPRYKIIEKRQSVAFWCNPISGHATLYWYQQILGQGPKLLIQFQNNGVVDDSQLPKDRFSAERLKGVDSTLKIQPAKLEDSAVYLCASSPIRGRERDTQYFGPGTRLTVL.

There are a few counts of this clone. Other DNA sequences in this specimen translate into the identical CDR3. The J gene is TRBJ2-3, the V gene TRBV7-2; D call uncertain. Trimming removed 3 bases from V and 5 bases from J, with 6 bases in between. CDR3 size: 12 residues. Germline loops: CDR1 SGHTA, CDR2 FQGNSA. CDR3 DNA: TGTGCCAGCAGCTTTCTGAGAGATACGCAGTATTTT. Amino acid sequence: CASSFLRDTQYF.

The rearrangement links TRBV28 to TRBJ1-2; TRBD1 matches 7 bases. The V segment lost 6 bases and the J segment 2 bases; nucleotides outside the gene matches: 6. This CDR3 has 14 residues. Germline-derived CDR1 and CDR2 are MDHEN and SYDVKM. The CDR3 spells CASSPGGQNYGYTF. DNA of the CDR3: TGTGCCAGCAGCCCAGGGGGACAGAACTATGGCTACACCTTC.

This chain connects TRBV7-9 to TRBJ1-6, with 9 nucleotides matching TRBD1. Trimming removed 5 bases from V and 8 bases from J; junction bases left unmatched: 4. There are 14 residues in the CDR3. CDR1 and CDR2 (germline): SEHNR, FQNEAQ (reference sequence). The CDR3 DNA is TGTGCCAGCAGCCTCGACAGGGGGTATTCACCCCTCCACTTT. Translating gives CASSLDRGYSPLHF.

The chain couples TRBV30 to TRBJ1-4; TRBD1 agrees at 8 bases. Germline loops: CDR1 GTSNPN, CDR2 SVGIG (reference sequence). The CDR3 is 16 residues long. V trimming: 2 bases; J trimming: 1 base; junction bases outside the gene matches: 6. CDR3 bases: TGTGCCTGGAGTACAACAGGGGGAGGAACTAATGAAAAACTGTTTTTT. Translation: CAWSTTGGGTNEKLFF.

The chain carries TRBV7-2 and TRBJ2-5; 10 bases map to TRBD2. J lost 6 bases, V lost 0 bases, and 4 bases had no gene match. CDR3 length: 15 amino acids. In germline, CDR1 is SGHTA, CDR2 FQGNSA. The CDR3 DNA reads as TGTGCCAGCAGCTTAGCACTAGCGGGACCCCAGACCCAGTACTTC. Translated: CASSLALAGPQTQYF.

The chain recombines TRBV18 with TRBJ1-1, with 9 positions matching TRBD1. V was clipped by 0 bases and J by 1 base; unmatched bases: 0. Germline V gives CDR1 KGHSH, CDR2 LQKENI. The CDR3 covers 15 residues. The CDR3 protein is CASSPPDRGNTEAFF. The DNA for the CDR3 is TGTGCCAGCTCACCACCGGACAGGGGGAACACTGAAGCTTTCTTT.

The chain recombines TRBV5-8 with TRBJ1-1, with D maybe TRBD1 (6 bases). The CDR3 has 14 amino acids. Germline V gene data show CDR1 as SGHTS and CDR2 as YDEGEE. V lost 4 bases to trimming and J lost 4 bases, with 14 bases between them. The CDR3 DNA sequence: TGTGCCAGCAGCCGTCGGGGGGCTGGCACTGAAGCTTTCTTT. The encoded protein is CASSRRGAGTEAFF.

For the CDR3, the DNA is TGCGCCAGCAGCTACGACAGACCGGACAATGAGCAGTTCTTC. Amino acids: CASSYDRPDNEQFF. The chain carries TRBV5-1 and TRBJ2-1; D possibly corresponds to TRBD1 (5 bases). The germline V gene encodes CDR1 SGHRS and CDR2 YFSETQ. V was pared by 3 bases and J by 5 bases, with 12 bases between. This CDR3 region has 14 residues.

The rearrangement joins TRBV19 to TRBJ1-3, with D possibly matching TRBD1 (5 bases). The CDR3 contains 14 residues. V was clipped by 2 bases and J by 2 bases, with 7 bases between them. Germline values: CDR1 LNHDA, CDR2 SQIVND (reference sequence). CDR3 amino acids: CASSIQGPGNTIYF. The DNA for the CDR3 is TGTGCCAGTAGTATACAGGGTCCTGGAAACACCATATATTTT. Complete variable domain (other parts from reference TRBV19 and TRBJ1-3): DGGITQSPKYLFRKEGQNVTLSCEQNLNHDAMYWYRQDPGQGLRLIYYSQIVNDFQKGDIAEGYSVSREKKESFPLTVTSAQKNPTAFYLCASSIQGPGNTIYFGEGSWLTVV.

CDR3 residues: CASSQGAGYEQFF. The CDR3 bases are TGTGCCAGCAGCCAAGGGGCCGGTTATGAGCAGTTCTTC. This chain joins TRBV4-2 and TRBJ2-1; D gene unclear. The V gene's germline CDR1 is LGHNA and CDR2 YNFKEQ. Trimming took off 1 base at V and 8 bases at J, with 9 bases between the two ends. The CDR3 contains 13 residues.

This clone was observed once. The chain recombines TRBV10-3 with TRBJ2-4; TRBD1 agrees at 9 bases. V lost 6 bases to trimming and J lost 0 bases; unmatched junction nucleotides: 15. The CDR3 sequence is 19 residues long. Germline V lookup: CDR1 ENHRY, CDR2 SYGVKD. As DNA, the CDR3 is TGTGCCATCAGGACCCGGGACAGGGTTCCTAGCGGAGCCAAAAACATTCAGTACTTC. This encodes CAIRTRDRVPSGAKNIQYF.

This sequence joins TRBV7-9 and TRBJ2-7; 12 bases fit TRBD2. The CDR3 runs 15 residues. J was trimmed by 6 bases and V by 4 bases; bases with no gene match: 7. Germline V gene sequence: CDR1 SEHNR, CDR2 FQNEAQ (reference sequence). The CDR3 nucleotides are TGTGCCAGCAGCTACGCCCCGGGACTAGCGGGCGAGCAGTACTTC. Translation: CASSYAPGLAGEQYF.

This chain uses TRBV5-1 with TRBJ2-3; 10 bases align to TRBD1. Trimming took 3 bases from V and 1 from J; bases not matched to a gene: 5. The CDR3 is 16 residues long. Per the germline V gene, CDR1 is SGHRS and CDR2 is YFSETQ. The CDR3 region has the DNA TGCGCCAGCAGCTCCGGACAGGGGGGAGGCACAGATACGCAGTATTTT. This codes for CASSSGQGGGTDTQYF.

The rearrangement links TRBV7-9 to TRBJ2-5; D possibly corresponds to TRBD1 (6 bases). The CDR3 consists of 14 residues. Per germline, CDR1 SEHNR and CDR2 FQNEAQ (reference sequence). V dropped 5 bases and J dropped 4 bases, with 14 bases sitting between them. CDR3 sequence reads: CASSLYRDGETQYF. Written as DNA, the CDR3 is TGTGCCAGCAGCCTCTACAGGGATGGAGAGACCCAGTACTTC. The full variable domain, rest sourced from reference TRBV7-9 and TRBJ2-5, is DTGVSQNPRHKITKRGQNVTFRCDPISEHNRLYWYRQTLGQGPEFLTYFQNEAQLEKSRLLSDRFSAERPKGSFSTLEIQRTEQGDSAMYLCASSLYRDGETQYFGPGTRLLVL.

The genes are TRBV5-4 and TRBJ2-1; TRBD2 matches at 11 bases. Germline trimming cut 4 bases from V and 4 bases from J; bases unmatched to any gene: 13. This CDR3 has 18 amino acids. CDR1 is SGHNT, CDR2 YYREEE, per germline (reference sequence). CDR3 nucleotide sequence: TGTGCCAGCAGCCCAGATAGCGGGGGGGCCTCCCGATACAATGAGCAGTTCTTC. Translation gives CASSPDSGGASRYNEQFF.

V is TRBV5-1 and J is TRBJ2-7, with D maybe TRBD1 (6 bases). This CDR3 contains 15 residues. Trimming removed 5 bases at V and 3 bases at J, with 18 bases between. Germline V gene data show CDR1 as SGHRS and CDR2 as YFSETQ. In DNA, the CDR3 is TGCGCCAGCAGAGTTGGGGCAGGGGAAGGCTACGAGCAGTACTTC. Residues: CASRVGAGEGYEQYF.

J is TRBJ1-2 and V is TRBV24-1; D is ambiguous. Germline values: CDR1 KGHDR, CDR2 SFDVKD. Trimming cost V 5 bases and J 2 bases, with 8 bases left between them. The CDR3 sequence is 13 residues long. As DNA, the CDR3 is TGTGCCACCAGTGCCCAGACAAACTATGGCTACACCTTC. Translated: CATSAQTNYGYTF.

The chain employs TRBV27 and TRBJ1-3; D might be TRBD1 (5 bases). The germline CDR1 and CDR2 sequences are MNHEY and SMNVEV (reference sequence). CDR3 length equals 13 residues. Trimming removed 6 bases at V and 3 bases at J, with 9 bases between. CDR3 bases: TGTGCCAGCAGGTCAGGGAATGGAAACACCATATATTTT. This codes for CASRSGNGNTIYF.